This T cell receptor beta chain stems from a study of blood T cell repertoires in COVID-19. Overall study: The United States, Italy and Spain supplied acute and convalescent COVID-19 samples. T cells, B-cell-depleted T cells, or PBMCs supplied cDNA or gDNA.

The ends were cut back, 4 bases at V and 7 bases at J, with 16 bases in the middle. Per germline, CDR1 KGHSH and CDR2 LQKENI. CDR3 size: 15 residues. In the original processing: Nucleated cell number was recorded as an estimate derived from reference gene primer amplification. The data were produced by immunoSEQ multiplex PCR, yet TCRdb's version contains in-frame clones alone and is incomplete. D and trimming come from the DNA, and the V and J calls and clone size come from that table. The table lists about 240,000 clones, 82% of them singletons. The chain joins TRBV18 to TRBJ1-4, with D perhaps matching TRBD1 (5 bases). This clonotype was sampled from a woman between 65 and 79 years old with acute or convalescent COVID-19. Sequencing used peripheral blood. The CDR3 bases are TGTGCCAGCTCACTGGCCACAGGTCTGAGTGAAAAACTGTTTTTT. Residues: CASSLATGLSEKLFF.